The 31 T cell receptor beta chains below come from one sample, sequenced in a study of shared clonotypes between healthy human individuals. Clones were sequenced by immunoSEQ multiplex PCR, and TCRdb holds only the in-frame ones, with some missing. Among around 620,000 clones listed, around 96% were seen once. Naive CD8 cells lacked CD45RO and underwent positive selection for CCR7, leaving out terminally differentiated effector memory CD45RA+ cells. Sequencing was carried out using naive CD8+ T cells sorted from blood. The receptors shown here come from a woman in her twenties or thirties in good health.

This clone was counted between two and nine times. J is TRBJ1-1 and V is TRBV9; D is perhaps TRBD1 (5 bases). The germline gives CDR1 SGDLS, CDR2 YYNGEE. The CDR3 spans 16 residues. Trimming stripped 4 bases from V and 0 bases from J, with 16 bases between. The chain's CDR3 is CASSSRRDGMNTEAFF. In nucleotides, the CDR3 is TGTGCCAGCAGCTCCCGCCGGGACGGAATGAACACTGAAGCTTTCTTT.

CDR3 DNA sequence: TGTGCCAGCAGTTTCAGGTCGGGGTCGGAGCAGTACTTC. Amino acid sequence: CASSFRSGSEQYF. V gene TRBV28 combines with J gene TRBJ2-5; D may be TRBD2 (5 bases). The CDR3 runs 13 residues. V was shortened by 3 bases and J by 11 bases, with 16 bases between the two germline ends. Germline CDR1 MDHEN, CDR2 SYDVKM.

The gene calls are TRBV27 and TRBJ2-7; D unresolved. The germline V and J ends were trimmed by 5 bases and 2 bases, with 4 bases remaining between them. This CDR3 comprises 11 residues. Per the germline V gene, CDR1 is MNHEY and CDR2 is SMNVEV (reference sequence). This CDR3 is CASSGTYEQYF. As DNA, the CDR3 is TGTGCCAGCAGTGGAACCTACGAGCAGTACTTC.

The chain combines TRBV25-1 with TRBJ2-7, with D uncertain. The germline gives CDR1 MGHDK, CDR2 SYGVNS. The V end was cut by 0 bases, the J end by 5 bases, with 2 bases between. The CDR3 length is 11 residues. CDR3 coding DNA: TGTGCCAGCAGTGAATATCACGAGCAGTACTTC. Its translation is CASSEYHEQYF.

The rearrangement joins TRBV4-1 to TRBJ1-4; no clear D gene. V lost 0 bases to trimming and J lost 4 bases, with 6 bases between them. CDR1 MGHRA and CDR2 YSYEKL come from the germline V gene. The CDR3 is 14 amino acids. The CDR3 nucleotides read TGCGCCAGCAGCCAAGATGGGCTTAATGAAAAACTGTTTTTT. It codes for CASSQDGLNEKLFF.

The J gene is TRBJ2-3, the V gene TRBV27; 7 bases are shared with TRBD2. Trimming at V came to 1 base and at J to 6 bases, leaving 7 bases not matched to a gene. Germline lookup yields CDR1 MNHEY and CDR2 SMNVEV (reference sequence). The CDR3 spans 15 residues. CDR3 sequence: CASSLFGGRMDTQYF. CDR3 nucleotides: TGTGCCAGCAGTTTATTCGGCGGGAGAATGGATACGCAGTATTTT.

As for this clone: The sample contains more than one DNA sequence encoding this CDR3. The CDR3 coding sequence is TGTGCCAGCAGTTTAGCGGGGGGTAGCAATCAGCCCCAGCATTTT. Its translation is CASSLAGGSNQPQHF. The V gene is TRBV27, the J gene TRBJ1-5; weak D call: TRBD1 (5 bases). Deletions cut 2 bases from V and 0 bases from J, with 8 bases between. The germline V gene encodes CDR1 MNHEY and CDR2 SMNVEV (reference sequence). The CDR3 loop spans 15 amino acids.

V gene TRBV29-1 combines with J gene TRBJ1-1; D unclear. The CDR3 extends over 9 amino acids. Germline V gene sequence: CDR1 SQVTM, CDR2 ANQGSEA. V lost 4 bases and J lost 7, with 4 bases in between. This CDR3 is CSVGSEAFF. The CDR3 coding sequence is TGCAGCGTTGGGAGTGAAGCTTTCTTT.

The chain uses TRBV12-2 and TRBJ2-2; the tabulated D call, TRBD2, remains unverified against the DNA. TRBV12-2 is designated a pseudogene. There are 16 residues in the CDR3. The CDR3 region has the DNA TGTGCAAGTCGCTTAGCGGACGGGGATGACGCCGGGGAGCTGTTTTTT. This codes for CASRLADGDDAGELFF.

This chain connects TRBV7-6 to TRBJ1-1; 7 nucleotides line up with TRBD1. V trimming: 2 bases; J trimming: 3 bases; junction bases outside the gene matches: 9. In germline, CDR1 is SGHVS, CDR2 FNYEAQ. The CDR3 runs to 16 residues. Here the CDR3 reads CASSLRTGVLDTEAFF. The DNA for the CDR3 is TGTGCCAGCAGCTTACGGACAGGAGTCCTTGACACTGAAGCTTTCTTT. Full variable domain (remainder filled in from reference TRBV7-6 and TRBJ1-1): GAGVSQSPRYKVTKRGQDVALRCDPISGHVSLYWYRQALGQGPEFLTYFNYEAQQDKSGLPNDRFSAERPEGSISTLTIQRTEQRDSAMYRCASSLRTGVLDTEAFFGQGTRLTVV.

The CDR3 DNA sequence: TGTGCCAGCAGTCCCGGGCCACAGGGGGCGACTGGCTACACCTTC. It is translated as CASSPGPQGATGYTF. The chain joins TRBV28 to TRBJ1-2; 9 positions match TRBD1. Germline assignment: CDR1 MDHEN and CDR2 SYDVKM. The CDR3 has 15 residues. V shed 5 bases and J 7 bases; nucleotides not matched to a gene: 11.

The rearrangement uses TRBV27 and TRBJ2-7, with a possible D match to TRBD2 (5 bases). Germline assignment: CDR1 MNHEY and CDR2 SMNVEV (reference sequence). This CDR3 contains 15 residues. The germline V and J ends were trimmed by 3 bases and 6 bases, with 18 bases remaining between them. Here the CDR3 DNA reads TGTGCCAGCAGTTTGACCCTACCGGGGTTTGGCGAGCAGTACTTC. It specifies CASSLTLPGFGEQYF.

This clone was seen only a few times. The chain employs TRBV28 and TRBJ2-1, with no clear D. CDR1 and CDR2 (germline): MDHEN, SYDVKM. The V and J ends lost 5 bases and 8 bases respectively, with 19 bases between them. CDR3 size: 15 residues. The CDR3 bases are TGTGCCAGCAGTACAACGCGTCCAACGGGTTATGAGCAGTTCTTC. The encoded protein is CASSTTRPTGYEQFF. The variable domain in full, with the rest retrieved from reference TRBV28 and TRBJ2-1, is DVKVTQSSRYLVKRTGEKVFLECVQDMDHENMFWYRQDPGLGLRLIYFSYDVKMKEKGDIPEGYSVSREKKERFSLILESASTNQTSMYLCASSTTRPTGYEQFFGPGTRLTVL.

The gene calls are TRBV15 and TRBJ2-1; TRBD2 is a possible D gene (7 bases). Germline V CDR1 and CDR2: LNHNV, YYDKDF (reference sequence). This CDR3 is 15 amino acids long. The V gene lost 1 base and the J gene lost 6 bases, with 13 bases spanning the gap. The CDR3 sequence is CATSRGGLAANEQFF. As DNA, the CDR3 is TGTGCCACCAGCAGAGGGGGGCTAGCGGCCAATGAGCAGTTCTTC.

This chain links TRBV7-9 with TRBJ1-1; 8 bases align to TRBD1. J lost 1 base, V lost 1 base, and 2 bases had no gene match. CDR3 length: 15 residues. Germline CDR1 and CDR2: SEHNR and FQNEAQ (reference sequence). This CDR3 is CASSLVGQGNTEAFF. The DNA of the CDR3 is TGTGCCAGCAGCTTAGTAGGACAGGGGAACACTGAAGCTTTCTTT. The full variable domain, with the rest looked up from reference TRBV7-9 and TRBJ1-1, is DTGVSQNPRHKITKRGQNVTFRCDPISEHNRLYWYRQTLGQGPEFLTYFQNEAQLEKSRLLSDRFSAERPKGSFSTLEIQRTEQGDSAMYLCASSLVGQGNTEAFFGQGTRLTVV.

This clone was picked up one time. V and J are TRBV27 and TRBJ2-7; 9 bases are a match to TRBD1. CDR3 size: 15 residues. Germline V gene data show CDR1 as MNHEY and CDR2 as SMNVEV (reference sequence). The junction had 7 bases not matched to a gene; V was cut back by 4 bases and J by 3 bases. The DNA for the CDR3 is TGTGCCAGCAGTTCCCGGACAGGGGATATCTACGAGCAGTACTTC. It encodes CASSSRTGDIYEQYF.

The chain links TRBV7-9 to TRBJ1-1; 9 bases fit TRBD1. V lost 4 bases and J lost 4; bases outside the gene matches: 7. Germline V gives CDR1 SEHNR, CDR2 FQNEAQ (reference sequence). The CDR3 covers 15 residues. CDR3 amino acids: CASSSGGTGLTEAFF. CDR3 bases: TGTGCCAGCAGCTCCGGGGGGACAGGGCTCACTGAAGCTTTCTTT.

This chain uses TRBV6-6 with TRBJ2-1; tentative D call: TRBD2 (6 bases). V was trimmed by 0 bases and J by 7 bases, leaving 13 bases between them. The length of the CDR3 is 15 residues. Germline CDR1 and CDR2: MNHNY and SVGAGI (reference sequence). CDR3 sequence reads: CASSYSTGALNEQFF. CDR3 nucleotide sequence: TGTGCCAGCAGTTACTCGACGGGAGCTCTTAATGAGCAGTTCTTC.

Points on this clone: This sample also contains other DNA sequences that code for the same CDR3. J is TRBJ2-5 and V is TRBV13; D gene ambiguous. Trimming shortened V by 3 bases and J by 2 bases, and 4 bases separated the two germline ends. Germline CDR1 is PRHDT and CDR2 is FYEKMQ (reference sequence). CDR3 length equals 12 residues. The CDR3 nucleotides are TGTGCCAGCAGCTTGGGGCAAGAGACCCAGTACTTC. Amino acids: CASSLGQETQYF.

This chain's CDR3 is CAISESLGTFSYEQYF. CDR3 DNA: TGTGCCATCAGTGAGTCGTTAGGGACATTTTCCTACGAGCAGTACTTC. The rearrangement joins TRBV10-3 to TRBJ2-7; perhaps TRBD1 as D (6 bases). The CDR3 loop spans 16 amino acids. V was cut by 0 bases and J by 1 base, with 13 bases left in between. CDR1 is ENHRY, CDR2 SYGVKD, per germline.

As DNA, the CDR3 is TGCGCCAGCAGCCAAGTCGGCGGGACAGGGTTGAACACCGGGGAGCTGTTTTTT. It translates to CASSQVGGTGLNTGELFF. This chain links TRBV4-1 with TRBJ2-2; 9 nucleotides match TRBD1. The CDR3 loop spans 18 amino acids. Losses at the gene ends were 1 base for V and 1 base for J; bases not matched to a gene: 7. Germline CDR1 is MGHRA and CDR2 is YSYEKL.

This clone was recorded once. Other nucleotide sequences in the sample specify the same CDR3. The rearrangement uses TRBV30 and TRBJ2-7, with D possibly matching TRBD2 (6 bases). Germline loops: CDR1 GTSNPN, CDR2 SVGIG (reference sequence). The CDR3 has 11 amino acids. V was shortened by 1 base and J by 5 bases, with 6 bases between the two germline ends. The CDR3 sequence is CAWSGGNEQYF. The CDR3 DNA is TGTGCCTGGAGTGGCGGGAACGAGCAGTACTTC.

In the case of this clone: Other DNA sequences of this sample code for an identical CDR3. The chain joins TRBV13 to TRBJ1-1; no clear D gene. Deletions cut 0 bases from V and 2 bases from J, with 4 bases between. Germline loops: CDR1 PRHDT, CDR2 FYEKMQ (reference sequence). The CDR3 loop spans 13 amino acids. CDR3 protein: CASSLGLNTEAFF. Here the CDR3 DNA reads TGTGCCAGCAGCTTAGGCCTCAACACTGAAGCTTTCTTT.

The V call is TRBV4-2, the J call TRBJ2-1; possibly TRBD2 for D (5 bases). The V gene lost 5 bases and the J gene lost 5 bases, with 13 bases spanning the gap. The CDR3 totals 14 residues. The germline V gene encodes CDR1 LGHNA and CDR2 YNFKEQ. CDR3 DNA: TGTGCCAGCAGCGCCGGGATCCTAGACAATGAGCAGTTCTTC. Translating gives CASSAGILDNEQFF.

A word on this clone: The same CDR3 arises from other DNA sequences in this sample as well. The chain has TRBV2 and TRBJ2-2; possible D gene TRBD1, 5 bases. The CDR3 loop spans 14 amino acids. Trimming shortened V by 3 bases and J by 1 base, and 6 bases separated the two germline ends. In germline, CDR1 is SNHLY, CDR2 FYNNEI. CDR3 nucleotides: TGTGCCAGCAGTGAGACAGAGAACACCGGGGAGCTGTTTTTT. Residues: CASSETENTGELFF.

This rearrangement joins TRBV6-6 to TRBJ1-1; 9 bases agree with TRBD1. The CDR3 contains 15 residues. With V trimmed by 6 bases and J by 0 bases, 5 bases remained unmatched. Germline V gives CDR1 MNHNY, CDR2 SVGAGI (reference sequence). The chain's CDR3 is CASSPWTGVNTEAFF. The CDR3 nucleotides read TGTGCCAGCAGCCCTTGGACAGGGGTGAACACTGAAGCTTTCTTT.

The chain couples TRBV6-5 to TRBJ2-7; D remains ambiguous. V was clipped by 0 bases and J by 3 bases, with 12 bases between them. This CDR3 spans 15 amino acids. The V gene's germline CDR1 is MNHEY and CDR2 SVGAGI. In DNA, the CDR3 is TGTGCCAGCAGTTACTCGACACGGCTCAACTACGAGCAGTACTTC. It encodes CASSYSTRLNYEQYF.

The V gene is TRBV30, the J gene TRBJ2-5; D might be TRBD1 (6 bases). The germline gives CDR1 GTSNPN, CDR2 SVGIG (reference sequence). V gave up 2 bases and J gave up 7 bases, with 14 bases separating them. The CDR3 extends over 13 amino acids. The CDR3 nucleotides read TGTGCCTGGAGTACGACAGGTTCGGGGACCCAGTACTTC. This codes for CAWSTTGSGTQYF.

J is TRBJ2-1 and V is TRBV29-1; 9 bases are a match to TRBD1. J was trimmed by 4 bases and V by 6 bases; bases with no gene match: 7. Germline V lookup: CDR1 SQVTM, CDR2 ANQGSEA. This CDR3 is 14 amino acids long. The CDR3: CSVLGQGSYNEQFF. Written as DNA, the CDR3 is TGCAGCGTCCTGGGACAGGGCTCATACAATGAGCAGTTCTTC.

The genes are TRBV7-9 and TRBJ2-7, with TRBD2 identical over 9 bases. Germline V lookup: CDR1 SEHNR, CDR2 FQNEAQ (reference sequence). This CDR3 region has 15 residues. Losses at the gene ends were 4 bases for V and 0 bases for J; bases not matched to a gene: 4. The CDR3: CASSSLTSGSYEQYF. CDR3 nucleotides: TGTGCCAGCAGCTCCCTGACTAGCGGCTCCTACGAGCAGTACTTC.

V usage is TRBV27 and J usage is TRBJ2-7; TRBD2 aligns across 10 bases. Germline V gives CDR1 MNHEY, CDR2 SMNVEV (reference sequence). The V and J ends lost 5 bases and 2 bases, in that order; junction bases with no gene match: 6. CDR3 length: 15 amino acids. The CDR3 loop reads CASSPGTSVPYEQYF. The CDR3 DNA follows: TGTGCCAGCAGTCCAGGGACTAGCGTTCCCTACGAGCAGTACTTC.